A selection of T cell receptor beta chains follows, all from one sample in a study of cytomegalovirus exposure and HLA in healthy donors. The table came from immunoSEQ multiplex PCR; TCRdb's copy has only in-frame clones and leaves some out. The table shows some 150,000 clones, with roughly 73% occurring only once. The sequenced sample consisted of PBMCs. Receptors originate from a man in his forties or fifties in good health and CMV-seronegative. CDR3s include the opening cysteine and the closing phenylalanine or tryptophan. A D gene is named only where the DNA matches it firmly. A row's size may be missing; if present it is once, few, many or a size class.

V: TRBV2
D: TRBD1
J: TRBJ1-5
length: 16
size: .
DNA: TGTGCCAGCAGTGCCGGGACAGTAGGATTCAATCAGCCCCAGCATTTT
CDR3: CASSAGTVGFNQPQHF

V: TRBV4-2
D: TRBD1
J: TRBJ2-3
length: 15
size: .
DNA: TGTGCCAGCAGCCAAAAGGGGGCCGGTACAGATACGCAGTATTTT
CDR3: CASSQKGAGTDTQYF

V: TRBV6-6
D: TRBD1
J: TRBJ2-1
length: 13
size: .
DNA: TGTGCCAGCAGCGACAGGGAAGTCAATGAGCAGTTCTTC
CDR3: CASSDREVNEQFF

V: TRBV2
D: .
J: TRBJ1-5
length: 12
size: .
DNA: TGTGCCACCAGGGGTGCCGGGCAGCCCCAGCATTTT
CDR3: CATRGAGQPQHF

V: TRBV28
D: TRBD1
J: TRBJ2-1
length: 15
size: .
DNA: TGTGCCAGCAGCCCGGTCAGGGGGCCCTACAATGAGCAGTTCTTC
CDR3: CASSPVRGPYNEQFF

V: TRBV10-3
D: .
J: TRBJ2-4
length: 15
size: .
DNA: TGTGCCATCAGTGAGTCGTGGCTAGCCAAAAACATTCAGTACTTC
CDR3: CAISESWLAKNIQYF

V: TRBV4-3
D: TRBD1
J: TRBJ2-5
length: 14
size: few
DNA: TGCGCCAGCAGCCAACAGACAGGGCGGGAGACCCAGTACTTC
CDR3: CASSQQTGRETQYF

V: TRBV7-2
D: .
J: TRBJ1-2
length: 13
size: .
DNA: TGTGCCAGCACCCCTCTGACATCCTCGGGCTACACCTTC
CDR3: CASTPLTSSGYTF

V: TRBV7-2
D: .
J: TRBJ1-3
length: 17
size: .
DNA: TGTGCCAGCAGCTTAGATCAGGGATGGAGCTCTGGAAACACCATATATTTT
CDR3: CASSLDQGWSSGNTIYF

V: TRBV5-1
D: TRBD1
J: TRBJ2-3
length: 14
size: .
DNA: TGCGCCAGCAGCCAGGGCGACAGGGAGGATACGCAGTATTTT
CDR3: CASSQGDREDTQYF

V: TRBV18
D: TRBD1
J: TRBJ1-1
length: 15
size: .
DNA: TGTGCCAGCTCACCACCCAACAGGGGTAGCGCTGAAGCTTTCTTT
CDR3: CASSPPNRGSAEAFF

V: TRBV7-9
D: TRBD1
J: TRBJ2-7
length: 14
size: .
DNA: TGTGCCAGCAGCTTTCGGACAGGGGTAAGCGAGCAGTACTTC
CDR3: CASSFRTGVSEQYF

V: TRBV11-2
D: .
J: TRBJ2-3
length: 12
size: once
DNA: TGTGCCAGCAGCTCTAGTATAGATACGCAGTATTTT
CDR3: CASSSSIDTQYF

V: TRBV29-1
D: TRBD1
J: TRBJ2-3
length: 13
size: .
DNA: TGCAGCGTCGTCACAGGGGTTCCAGATACGCAGTATTTT
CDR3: CSVVTGVPDTQYF

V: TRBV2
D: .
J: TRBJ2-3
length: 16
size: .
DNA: TGTGCCAGCAGTGAAACAGCAGGGGTTGCCACAGATACGCAGTATTTT
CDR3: CASSETAGVATDTQYF